The 18 T cell receptor beta chains reported below all come from one sample, sequenced in a study of cytomegalovirus exposure and HLA in healthy donors. PCR amplification relied on 60 Vbeta primers (plus 13 Jbeta primers). Method: immunoSEQ multiplex PCR; TCRdb's copy keeps in-frame clones and lacks some. The data show around 200,000 clones, roughly 84% seen once. Source material: PBMCs. Receptor source: a girl aged 5-17 years in good health and CMV-seronegative.

The chain links TRBV27 to TRBJ2-1, with no clear D. The length of the CDR3 is 12 residues. Trimming left V 3 bases short and J 7 bases short, with 7 bases between. Germline CDR1 and CDR2: MNHEY and SMNVEV (reference sequence). CDR3 amino acids: CASSFVGNEQFF. The CDR3, as DNA: TGTGCCAGCAGTTTTGTCGGTAATGAGCAGTTCTTC.

The genes are TRBV27 and TRBJ2-7; maybe TRBD2 (5 bases). CDR1 is MNHEY, CDR2 SMNVEV, per germline (reference sequence). The CDR3 runs 13 residues. V dropped 0 bases and J dropped 4 bases, with 7 bases sitting between them. Here the CDR3 reads CASSLSEGYEQYF. The CDR3 nucleotides read TGTGCCAGCAGTTTATCAGAGGGATACGAGCAGTACTTC.

The chain links TRBV29-1 to TRBJ2-3; possibly TRBD2 for D (7 bases). The CDR3 extends over 14 amino acids. Deletions cut 4 bases from V and 2 bases from J, with 13 bases between. In germline, CDR1 is SQVTM, CDR2 ANQGSEA. The CDR3 spells CSVVAGANTDTQYF. DNA of the CDR3: TGCAGCGTTGTCGCGGGGGCCAACACAGATACGCAGTATTTT.

The chain carries TRBV2 and TRBJ2-7; 8 bases fit TRBD1. There are 14 residues in the CDR3. Germline V gene lookup returns CDR1 SNHLY and CDR2 FYNNEI. J lost 6 bases, V lost 5 bases, and 9 bases had no gene match. This CDR3 reads CASSSGTGNAEQYF. In DNA, the CDR3 is TGTGCCAGCAGTTCCGGGACAGGCAACGCCGAGCAGTACTTC.

This sequence joins TRBV2 and TRBJ1-4; 7 positions match TRBD1. V was pared by 7 bases and J by 8 bases, with 10 bases of the junction left unmatched. The CDR3 runs to 14 residues. Germline-derived CDR1 and CDR2 are SNHLY and FYNNEI. The CDR3 DNA reads as TGTGCCAGCACCCCCTGGACAGGAGAGGAAAAACTGTTTTTT. It translates to CASTPWTGEEKLFF.

The gene calls are TRBV19 and TRBJ2-3; 8 bases map to TRBD2. Germline V lookup: CDR1 LNHDA, CDR2 SQIVND (reference sequence). CDR3 length: 14 amino acids. V shed 8 bases, J shed 3 bases, and the junction held 7 bases outside the gene matches. CDR3 DNA: TGTGCCAGTGCCCGGGGGGGGAAGACAGATACGCAGTATTTT. It specifies CASARGGKTDTQYF.

V and J are TRBV7-3 and TRBJ2-1, with D unclear. V was shortened by 4 bases and J by 5 bases, with 12 bases between the two germline ends. CDR3 length equals 14 residues. Germline V gene lookup returns CDR1 SGHTA and CDR2 FQGTGA. Here the CDR3 reads CASSSTPKNNEQFF. CDR3 DNA sequence: TGTGCCAGCAGCTCCACTCCAAAGAACAATGAGCAGTTCTTC.

V is TRBV18 and J is TRBJ2-3; D gene unclear. This CDR3 region has 20 residues. Germline CDR1 and CDR2: KGHSH and LQKENI. Between the trimmed V and J ends, which lost 4 bases and 0 bases, there was a span of 26 bases. Here the CDR3 DNA reads TGTGCCAGCTCACGGGTACTTAGTTTGAGAGACTTTTCTAGCACAGATACGCAGTATTTT. Protein sequence: CASSRVLSLRDFSSTDTQYF.

The V gene is TRBV5-1, the J gene TRBJ2-2, with D unclear. The length of the CDR3 is 13 residues. Trimming pared 5 bases from V and 0 bases from J, leaving 5 bases between. Germline V gene sequence: CDR1 SGHRS, CDR2 YFSETQ. The CDR3 nucleotides read TGCGCCAGCAGACAGACGAACACCGGGGAGCTGTTTTTT. Amino acids: CASRQTNTGELFF.

The chain is built from TRBV4-2 and TRBJ2-7, with 11 bases that match TRBD2. Trimming cost V 4 bases and J 3 bases; bases outside gene matches: 14. This CDR3 has 18 amino acids. Germline CDR1 reads LGHNA; CDR2 reads YNFKEQ. The DNA of the CDR3 is TGTGCCAGCAGCCGACAACCTTCTGGGACTAGCGGCTACTACGAGCAGTACTTC. Its protein is CASSRQPSGTSGYYEQYF.

The chain employs TRBV6-1 and TRBJ2-5, with D possibly TRBD1 on 5 matching bases. Germline CDR1 MNHNS, CDR2 SASEGT. This CDR3 region has 15 residues. V lost 0 bases and J 0 bases, leaving 8 bases between the germline ends. The CDR3 sequence: CASSEAPGYQETQYF. The CDR3 DNA is TGTGCCAGCAGTGAAGCGCCAGGGTACCAAGAGACCCAGTACTTC.

The table lists this clone with a count of one. V is TRBV6-1 and J is TRBJ1-2, with 9 bases lining up with TRBD1. Germline V CDR1 and CDR2: MNHNS, SASEGT. The V gene end was trimmed by 7 bases and the J gene end by 3 bases; junction bases not matched to a gene: 6. The CDR3 runs 14 residues. The CDR3 nucleotides read TGTGCCAGCACTACAGGGGGCCCAGACTATGGCTACACCTTC. This encodes CASTTGGPDYGYTF.

This chain's CDR3 is CASSSQIQGPASYEQYF. Here the CDR3 DNA reads TGTGCCAGCAGTTCACAAATACAGGGTCCGGCATCCTACGAGCAGTACTTC. The V call is TRBV28, the J call TRBJ2-7, with D tentatively TRBD1 (6 bases). With 4 bases removed from V and 1 base from J, the gap between germline ends came to 20 bases. Germline V gene lookup returns CDR1 MDHEN and CDR2 SYDVKM. CDR3 size: 17 residues. The full variable domain, completed using reference TRBV28 and TRBJ2-7, is DVKVTQSSRYLVKRTGEKVFLECVQDMDHENMFWYRQDPGLGLRLIYFSYDVKMKEKGDIPEGYSVSREKKERFSLILESASTNQTSMYLCASSSQIQGPASYEQYFGPGTRLTVT.

This clone was detected once. V and J are TRBV19 and TRBJ2-4, with D hard to call. The germline gives CDR1 LNHDA, CDR2 SQIVND (reference sequence). The V gene lost 2 bases and the J gene lost 5 bases, with 16 bases spanning the gap. This CDR3 region has 16 residues. The CDR3 sequence: CASSITAYGGQNIQYF. CDR3 bases: TGTGCCAGTAGTATAACCGCCTACGGTGGTCAAAACATTCAGTACTTC.

This chain links TRBV6-4 with TRBJ2-1, with D possibly being TRBD2 (5 bases). Trimming removed 5 bases from V and 2 bases from J, with 13 bases in between. The CDR3 extends over 15 amino acids. Germline V lookup: CDR1 MRHNA, CDR2 SNTAGT. The CDR3 spells CASSPNSVAYNEQFF. The CDR3 bases are TGTGCCAGCAGTCCTAATAGCGTCGCCTACAATGAGCAGTTCTTC.

The V call is TRBV6-5, the J call TRBJ2-1; no definite D call. The CDR3 spans 13 residues. CDR1 and CDR2 from the germline V gene are MNHEY and SVGAGI. Trimming took off 5 bases at V and 10 bases at J, with 15 bases between the two ends. In nucleotides, the CDR3 is TGTGCCAGCAGTGAAGCGCTTCTGCACGAGCAGTTCTTC. It yields the protein CASSEALLHEQFF.

In its sample, this clone was seen once. The sample contains more than one DNA sequence encoding this CDR3. This chain joins TRBV5-1 and TRBJ2-7; D is undetermined. Germline lookup yields CDR1 SGHRS and CDR2 YFSETQ. The CDR3 runs 15 residues. V lost 0 bases and J lost 0, with 10 bases in between. The CDR3 protein is CASSLAGGSSYEQYF. The CDR3 DNA reads TGCGCCAGCAGCTTGGCTGGCGGTAGCTCCTACGAGCAGTACTTC.

This chain links TRBV28 with TRBJ2-1, with TRBD2 identical over 11 bases. This CDR3 is 16 amino acids long. V dropped 6 bases and J dropped 10; count of bases not matched to a gene: 14. CDR1 is MDHEN and CDR2 is SYDVKM in the germline V gene. The CDR3 DNA sequence: TGTGCCAGCAGACTAGGGACTAGCGGAACTCGGGTAGAGCAGTTCTTC. This translates into CASRLGTSGTRVEQFF.